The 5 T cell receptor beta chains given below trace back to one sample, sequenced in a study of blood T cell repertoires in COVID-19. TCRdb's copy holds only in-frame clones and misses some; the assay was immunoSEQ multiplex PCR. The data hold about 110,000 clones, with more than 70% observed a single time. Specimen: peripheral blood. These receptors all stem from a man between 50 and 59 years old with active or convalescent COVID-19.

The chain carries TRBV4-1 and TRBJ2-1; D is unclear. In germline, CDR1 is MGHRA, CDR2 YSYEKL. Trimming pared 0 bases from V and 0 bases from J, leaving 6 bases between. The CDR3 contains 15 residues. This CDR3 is CASSQDLSSYNEQFF. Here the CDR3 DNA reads TGCGCCAGCAGCCAAGATTTGAGCTCCTACAATGAGCAGTTCTTC.

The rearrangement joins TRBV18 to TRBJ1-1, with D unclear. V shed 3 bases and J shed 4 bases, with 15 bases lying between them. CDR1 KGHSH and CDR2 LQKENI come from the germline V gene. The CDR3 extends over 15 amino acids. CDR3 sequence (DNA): TGTGCCAGCTCACCCGTCGACCTATCTAGCACTGAAGCTTTCTTT. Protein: CASSPVDLSSTEAFF.

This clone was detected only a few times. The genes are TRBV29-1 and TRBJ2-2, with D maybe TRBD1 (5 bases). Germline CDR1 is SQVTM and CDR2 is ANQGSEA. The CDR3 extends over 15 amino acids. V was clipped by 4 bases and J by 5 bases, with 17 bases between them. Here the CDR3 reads CSVAPAGPLTGELFF. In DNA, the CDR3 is TGCAGCGTTGCCCCTGCAGGGCCCCTAACCGGGGAGCTGTTTTTT.

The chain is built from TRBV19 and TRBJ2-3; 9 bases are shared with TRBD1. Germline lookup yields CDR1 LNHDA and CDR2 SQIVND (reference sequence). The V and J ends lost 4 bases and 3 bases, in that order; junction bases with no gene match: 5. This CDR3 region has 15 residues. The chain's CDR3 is CASSTGTGRTDTQYF. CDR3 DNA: TGTGCCAGTAGTACAGGGACAGGGAGGACAGATACGCAGTATTTT.

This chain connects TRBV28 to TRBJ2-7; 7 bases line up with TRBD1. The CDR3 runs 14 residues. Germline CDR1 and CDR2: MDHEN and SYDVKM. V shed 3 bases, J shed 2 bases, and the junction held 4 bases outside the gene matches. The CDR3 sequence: CASSFIGQAYEQYF. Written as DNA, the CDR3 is TGTGCCAGCAGTTTTATCGGACAGGCCTACGAGCAGTACTTC.